The 28 T cell receptor beta chains below all came from one sample that was sequenced in a study of shared clonotypes between healthy human individuals. Generated by immunoSEQ multiplex PCR, the TCRdb table keeps only in-frame clones and is missing some. The table has roughly 2,000,000 clones, just under 95% seen once. The naive CD8 population came from CD45RO-negative cells selected for CCR7, without terminally differentiated effector memory CD45RA+ cells. What was sequenced was naive CD8+ T cells from PBMCs. Source of these receptors: a man between 18 and 29 years old in good health. Some clones in this sample may be carry-over from other donors' samples.

The chain links TRBV15 to TRBJ2-2; 7 nucleotides line up with TRBD2. Germline values: CDR1 LNHNV, CDR2 YYDKDF (reference sequence). This CDR3 is built from 16 residues. V lost 3 bases and J lost 2; bases outside the gene matches: 6. The CDR3: CATSRAGTTNTGELFF. The CDR3 coding sequence is TGTGCCACCAGCAGGGCCGGGACTACTAACACCGGGGAGCTGTTTTTT. The complete variable domain, with remaining parts taken from reference TRBV15 and TRBJ2-2, reads DAMVIQNPRYQVTQFGKPVTLSCSQTLNHNVMYWYQQKSSQAPKLLFHYYDKDFNNEADTPDNFQSRRPNTSFCFLDIRSPGLGDTAMYLCATSRAGTTNTGELFFGEGSRLTVL.

Comment on this clone: Other DNA variants within this sample encode the same CDR3. The V gene is TRBV19, the J gene TRBJ2-7, with a weak D call TRBD1 (5 bases). The V and J ends lost 5 bases and 0 bases respectively, with 14 bases between them. Germline V lookup: CDR1 LNHDA, CDR2 SQIVND (reference sequence). The CDR3 loop spans 15 amino acids. The CDR3 here is CASSPGRTSSYEQYF. The CDR3 DNA is TGTGCCAGTAGTCCAGGGCGTACGAGCTCCTACGAGCAGTACTTC.

The rearrangement links TRBV13 to TRBJ2-1; 10 nucleotides align to TRBD1. The germline V gene has CDR1 PRHDT and CDR2 FYEKMQ (reference sequence). The J segment lost 3 bases and the V segment lost 5 bases, leaving 10 bases of the junction unmatched. CDR3 length: 17 amino acids. The CDR3 nucleotides are TGTGCCAGCAGCACCACGACAGGGGGCGGTGTCTACAATGAGCAGTTCTTC. It translates to CASSTTTGGGVYNEQFF. Complete variable domain (other parts from reference TRBV13 and TRBJ2-1): AAGVIQSPRHLIKEKRETATLKCYPIPRHDTVYWYQQGPGQDPQFLISFYEKMQSDKGSIPDRFSAQQFSDYHSELNMSSLELGDSALYFCASSTTTGGGVYNEQFFGPGTRLTVL.

The chain combines TRBV6-1 with TRBJ2-7, with TRBD1 as a possible D gene (6 bases). The V end was cut by 6 bases, the J end by 3 bases, with 15 bases between. Germline V gene data show CDR1 as MNHNS and CDR2 as SASEGT. This CDR3 has 14 residues. The CDR3 spells CASRPPGHSYEQYF. CDR3 sequence (DNA): TGTGCCAGCAGACCTCCGGGACACAGCTACGAGCAGTACTTC.

The J gene is TRBJ1-4, the V gene TRBV5-6; unclear D gene. Trimming took off 2 bases at V and 4 bases at J, with 9 bases between the two ends. CDR3 size: 14 residues. CDR1 and CDR2 (germline): SGHDT, YYEEEE. CDR3 loop: CASSLLQNNEKLFF. The CDR3 DNA reads as TGTGCCAGCAGCTTATTACAGAATAATGAAAAACTGTTTTTT.

This clone was seen a few times. The chain has TRBV4-1 and TRBJ1-1; D is perhaps TRBD1 (6 bases). Germline CDR1 is MGHRA and CDR2 is YSYEKL. The CDR3 runs 15 residues. V was trimmed by 3 bases and J by 2 bases, leaving 13 bases between them. The CDR3 spells CASSQEDRPNTEAFF. The CDR3 nucleotides are TGCGCCAGCAGCCAGGAGGACAGACCTAACACTGAAGCTTTCTTT.

In its sample, this clone was seen a few times. This sequence joins TRBV29-1 and TRBJ1-1, with D uncertain. The CDR3 has 13 amino acids. Germline CDR1 SQVTM, CDR2 ANQGSEA. V shed 6 bases and J shed 1 base, with 12 bases lying between them. The CDR3 nucleotides read TGCAGCGTACAAGGTGCTGAGAACACTGAAGCTTTCTTT. It encodes CSVQGAENTEAFF.

The chain joins TRBV9 to TRBJ2-1; unclear D gene. CDR1 is SGDLS and CDR2 is YYNGEE in the germline V gene. There are 17 residues in the CDR3. Trimming took 4 bases from V and 0 from J, leaving 17 bases between them. CDR3 nucleotide sequence: TGTGCCAGCAGCCCTACGGCCTACTTGTCCTCCTACAATGAGCAGTTCTTC. Amino acid sequence: CASSPTAYLSSYNEQFF.

About this clone itself: Other DNA sequences in the sample encode the same CDR3. The chain carries TRBV27 and TRBJ2-3; 12 bases are a match to TRBD2. The CDR3 sequence is 15 residues long. The junction had 1 base not matched to a gene; V was cut back by 2 bases and J by 4 bases. Germline loops: CDR1 MNHEY, CDR2 SMNVEV (reference sequence). As DNA, the CDR3 is TGTGCCAGCAGTTTACGGACTAGCGGGGCAGATACGCAGTATTTT. This gives the protein CASSLRTSGADTQYF.

This chain links TRBV28 with TRBJ2-5; no reliable D call. The CDR3 is made up of 18 amino acids. CDR1 and CDR2 (germline): MDHEN, SYDVKM. Trimming pared 5 bases from V and 1 base from J, leaving 23 bases between. CDR3 sequence: CASSLKDLDKEVQETQYF. The CDR3 coding sequence is TGTGCCAGCAGTCTTAAGGACCTCGACAAGGAAGTCCAAGAGACCCAGTACTTC.

The J gene is TRBJ2-3, the V gene TRBV27; 9 nucleotides align to TRBD1. The V segment lost 0 bases and the J segment 6 bases; nucleotides outside the gene matches: 7. There are 16 residues in the CDR3. Germline V gene data show CDR1 as MNHEY and CDR2 as SMNVEV (reference sequence). CDR3 region: CASSLSWGTGMDTQYF. The CDR3 DNA reads TGTGCCAGCAGTTTATCGTGGGGGACAGGGATGGATACGCAGTATTTT.

The J gene is TRBJ1-5, the V gene TRBV19; D remains unclear. The CDR3 runs 15 residues. Germline lookup yields CDR1 LNHDA and CDR2 SQIVND (reference sequence). Trimming pared 2 bases from V and 0 bases from J, leaving 8 bases between. CDR3 bases: TGTGCCAGTAGTATATTTCAGGCTAGCAATCAGCCCCAGCATTTT. The encoded protein is CASSIFQASNQPQHF.

This clone was seen a handful of times. The rearrangement links TRBV27 to TRBJ2-7, with 8 bases matching TRBD1. This CDR3 comprises 15 residues. Germline assignment: CDR1 MNHEY and CDR2 SMNVEV (reference sequence). V gave up 6 bases and J gave up 0 bases; unmatched junction bases: 7. CDR3 DNA sequence: TGTGCCAGCAGACCAACAGGGACAGGCTCCTACGAGCAGTACTTC. Its protein product is CASRPTGTGSYEQYF.

The rearrangement joins TRBV4-3 to TRBJ2-1; 10 bases map to TRBD2. Germline CDR1 is LGHNA and CDR2 is YSLEER. J gave up 5 bases and V 1 base, and 5 bases lay outside the gene matches. This CDR3 has 16 amino acids. CDR3 region: CASSQVYSGGNNEQFF. DNA for the CDR3: TGCGCCAGCAGCCAAGTTTATAGCGGGGGGAACAATGAGCAGTTCTTC.

The chain joins TRBV27 to TRBJ1-5, with D uncertain. Looked up from germline, CDR1 is MNHEY and CDR2 is SMNVEV (reference sequence). CDR3 length: 15 residues. Trimming stripped 1 base from V and 3 bases from J, with 10 bases between. The CDR3 sequence: CASSLYPADNQPQHF. The CDR3 bases are TGTGCCAGCAGTTTATATCCAGCAGACAATCAGCCCCAGCATTTT.

This clone was counted once. The genes are TRBV4-1 and TRBJ2-3; D may be TRBD1 (5 bases). CDR1 MGHRA and CDR2 YSYEKL come from the germline V gene. The V and J ends lost 2 bases and 6 bases respectively, with 9 bases between them. The CDR3 extends over 13 amino acids. In DNA, the CDR3 is TGCGCCAGCAGCCAAATAGGGGCCGATACGCAGTATTTT. This encodes CASSQIGADTQYF.

DNA of the CDR3: TGTGCCACCAGCTCGTCACTAACTAATGAAAAACTGTTTTTT. Its translation: CATSSSLTNEKLFF. The rearrangement joins TRBV28 to TRBJ1-4; D is unclear. This CDR3 has 14 residues. CDR1 MDHEN and CDR2 SYDVKM come from the germline V gene. With 10 bases removed from V and 1 base from J, the gap between germline ends came to 13 bases.

The V and J genes are TRBV5-8 and TRBJ2-1; possible D gene TRBD2, 6 bases. V was shortened by 0 bases and J by 8 bases, with 9 bases between the two germline ends. Germline lookup yields CDR1 SGHTS and CDR2 YDEGEE. The CDR3 runs 13 residues. The CDR3 coding sequence is TGTGCCAGCAGCTTGGTGGGGGACTATGAGCAGTTCTTC. Translation: CASSLVGDYEQFF.

The chain is built from TRBV7-9 and TRBJ2-1; 13 positions match TRBD2. V shed 6 bases and J 0 bases; nucleotides not matched to a gene: 5. Germline V gives CDR1 SEHNR, CDR2 FQNEAQ (reference sequence). This CDR3 is built from 17 residues. This CDR3 is CASRPGLAGSSYNEQFF. CDR3 in DNA: TGTGCCAGCAGACCGGGACTAGCGGGGAGCTCCTACAATGAGCAGTTCTTC.

V is TRBV10-3 and J is TRBJ2-7; 9 bases are a match to TRBD2. The V segment lost 1 base and the J segment 4 bases; nucleotides outside the gene matches: 8. This CDR3 has 16 amino acids. Germline CDR1 ENHRY, CDR2 SYGVKD. CDR3 protein: CAISELVSGSLYEQYF. The DNA of the CDR3 is TGTGCCATCAGTGAGTTAGTTAGCGGGAGCTTGTACGAGCAGTACTTC.

The CDR3 region has the DNA TGTGCCAGCAGTGTCCGGGACCACACAGATACGCAGTATTTT. Its protein product is CASSVRDHTDTQYF. The gene calls are TRBV2 and TRBJ2-3; D possibly uses TRBD1 or TRBD2 (5 bases each). Trimming took off 4 bases at V and 2 bases at J, with 10 bases between the two ends. The length of the CDR3 is 14 residues. Germline CDR1 SNHLY, CDR2 FYNNEI.

The chain employs TRBV19 and TRBJ2-1; no definite D call. The CDR3 spans 16 residues. V lost 1 base and J 6 bases, leaving 16 bases between the germline ends. The germline CDR1 and CDR2 sequences are LNHDA and SQIVND (reference sequence). As DNA, the CDR3 is TGTGCCAGTAGTATAGGCCTCACCCTGAGAGGCAATGAGCAGTTCTTC. Amino acid sequence: CASSIGLTLRGNEQFF.

The chain employs TRBV9 and TRBJ2-6; 9 nucleotides line up with TRBD1. The CDR3 contains 19 residues. Germline assignment: CDR1 SGDLS and CDR2 YYNGEE. V dropped 1 base and J dropped 2; count of bases not matched to a gene: 10. The CDR3 DNA reads TGTGCCAGCAGCGTAAACCCCGAGACAGGGGGAGCTGGGGCCAACGTCCTGACTTTC. Translated: CASSVNPETGGAGANVLTF.

The chain carries TRBV27 and TRBJ1-1; TRBD1 is a possible D gene (6 bases). With 3 bases removed from V and 0 bases from J, the gap between germline ends came to 14 bases. The CDR3 extends over 16 amino acids. CDR1 is MNHEY, CDR2 SMNVEV, per germline (reference sequence). The CDR3 protein is CASSFGQSRMNTEAFF. In DNA, the CDR3 is TGTGCCAGCAGTTTTGGACAGTCAAGAATGAACACTGAAGCTTTCTTT.

This rearrangement joins TRBV7-9 to TRBJ2-3; maybe TRBD2 (5 bases). Germline loops: CDR1 SEHNR, CDR2 FQNEAQ (reference sequence). V shed 5 bases and J shed 0 bases, with 15 bases lying between them. The CDR3 loop spans 16 amino acids. The CDR3 region has the DNA TGTGCCAGCAGCCCGCGCGACGGCGGGAGCACAGATACGCAGTATTTT. This encodes CASSPRDGGSTDTQYF.

This chain uses TRBV5-5 with TRBJ2-5; D is unclear. Germline-derived CDR1 and CDR2 are SGHKS and YYEKEE (reference sequence). The length of the CDR3 is 14 residues. With 0 bases removed from V and 7 bases from J, the gap between germline ends came to 13 bases. Here the CDR3 reads CASSLDHIDWTQYF. The CDR3 DNA sequence: TGTGCCAGCAGCTTGGACCACATAGATTGGACCCAGTACTTC.

The chain is built from TRBV7-2 and TRBJ2-7, with D perhaps assigned TRBD1 or TRBD2 (6 bases each). Per germline, CDR1 SGHTA and CDR2 FQGNSA. The CDR3 runs 18 residues. Trimming pared 2 bases from V and 5 bases from J, leaving 25 bases between. As DNA, the CDR3 is TGTGCCAGCAGCTTACTCTGGAGGGGACAAGGGGTAGGAAACGAGCAGTACTTC. It translates to CASSLLWRGQGVGNEQYF.

This clone was counted a single time. The chain is built from TRBV5-1 and TRBJ1-3; no firm D call. Germline V gene data show CDR1 as SGHRS and CDR2 as YFSETQ. Trimming stripped 4 bases from V and 0 bases from J, with 8 bases between. The CDR3 has 14 residues. The CDR3 loop is CASSPESSGNTIYF. In nucleotides, the CDR3 is TGCGCCAGCAGCCCCGAGAGCTCTGGAAACACCATATATTTT.